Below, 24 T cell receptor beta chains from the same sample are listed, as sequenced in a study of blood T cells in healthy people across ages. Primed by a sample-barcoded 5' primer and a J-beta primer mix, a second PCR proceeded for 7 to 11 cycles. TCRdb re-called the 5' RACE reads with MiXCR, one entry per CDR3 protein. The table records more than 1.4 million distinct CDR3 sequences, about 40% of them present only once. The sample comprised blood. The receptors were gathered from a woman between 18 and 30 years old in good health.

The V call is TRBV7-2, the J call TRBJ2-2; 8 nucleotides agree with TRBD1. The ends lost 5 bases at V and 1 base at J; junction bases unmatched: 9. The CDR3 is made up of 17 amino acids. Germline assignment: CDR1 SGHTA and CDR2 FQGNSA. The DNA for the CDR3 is TGTGCCAGCAGCCCACGAACCGGGACAGGGAACACCGGGGAGCTGTTTTTT. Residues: CASSPRTGTGNTGELFF.

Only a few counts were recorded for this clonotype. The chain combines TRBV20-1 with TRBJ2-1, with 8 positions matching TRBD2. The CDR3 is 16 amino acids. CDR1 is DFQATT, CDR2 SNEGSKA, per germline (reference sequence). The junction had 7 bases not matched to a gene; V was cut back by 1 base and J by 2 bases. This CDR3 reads CSARVGGGGPYNEQFF. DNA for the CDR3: TGCAGTGCTAGAGTGGGGGGCGGGGGGCCCTACAATGAGCAGTTCTTC.

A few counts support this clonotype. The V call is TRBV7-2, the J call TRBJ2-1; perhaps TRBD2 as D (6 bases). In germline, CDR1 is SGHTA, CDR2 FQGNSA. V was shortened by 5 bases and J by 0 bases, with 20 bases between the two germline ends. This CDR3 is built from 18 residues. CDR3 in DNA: TGTGCCAGCAGCAACCCCCTGGCTAGCGCCTTCTCCTACAATGAGCAGTTCTTC. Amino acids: CASSNPLASAFSYNEQFF.

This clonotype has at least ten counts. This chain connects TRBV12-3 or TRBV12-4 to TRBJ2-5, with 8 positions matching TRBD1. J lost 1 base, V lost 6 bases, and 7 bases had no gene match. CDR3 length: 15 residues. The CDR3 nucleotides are TGTGCCAGCAGCTCAGGGGGCGGTTCCCAAGAGACCCAGTACTTC. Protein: CASSSGGGSQETQYF.

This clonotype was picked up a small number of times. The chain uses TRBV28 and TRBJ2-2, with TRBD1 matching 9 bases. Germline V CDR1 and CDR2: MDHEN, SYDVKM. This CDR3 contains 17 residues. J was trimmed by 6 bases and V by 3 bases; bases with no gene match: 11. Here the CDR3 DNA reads TGTGCCAGCAGTTTCCACCCACAGGGGGCGACTCCCGGGGAGCTGTTTTTT. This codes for CASSFHPQGATPGELFF.

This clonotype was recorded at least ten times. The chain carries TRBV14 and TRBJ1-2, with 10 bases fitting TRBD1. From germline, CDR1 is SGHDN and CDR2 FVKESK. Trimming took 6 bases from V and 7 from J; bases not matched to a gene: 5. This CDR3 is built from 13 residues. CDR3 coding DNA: TGTGCCAGCAGTCTAGGGACAGGGGTTGGCTACACCTTC. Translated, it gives CASSLGTGVGYTF.

The chain's CDR3 is CASSLYGRAYGGELFF. Here the CDR3 DNA reads TGTGCCAGCAGCTTGTACGGGAGGGCCTATGGCGGGGAGCTGTTTTTT. The V call is TRBV7-2, the J call TRBJ2-2; 8 nucleotides line up with TRBD2. The CDR3 has 16 amino acids. In germline, CDR1 is SGHTA, CDR2 FQGNSA. The V gene end was trimmed by 3 bases and the J gene end by 7 bases; junction bases not matched to a gene: 10.

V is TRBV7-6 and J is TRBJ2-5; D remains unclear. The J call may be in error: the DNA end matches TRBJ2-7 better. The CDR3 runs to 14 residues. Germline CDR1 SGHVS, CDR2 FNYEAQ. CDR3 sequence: CASSLNLAAYEQYF. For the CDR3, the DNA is TGTGCCAGCAGCTTAAATCTGGCAGCTTACGAGCAGTACTTC.

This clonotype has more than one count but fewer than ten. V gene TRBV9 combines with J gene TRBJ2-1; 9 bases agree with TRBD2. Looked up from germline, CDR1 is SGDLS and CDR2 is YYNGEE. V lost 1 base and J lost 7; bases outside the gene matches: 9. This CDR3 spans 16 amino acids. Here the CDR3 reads CASSVITSGRSNEQFF. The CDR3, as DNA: TGTGCCAGCAGCGTAATAACGAGCGGGAGGTCGAATGAGCAGTTCTTC. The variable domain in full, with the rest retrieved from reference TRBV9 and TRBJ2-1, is DSGVTQTPKHLITATGQRVTLRCSPRSGDLSVYWYQQSLDQGLQFLIQYYNGEERAKGNILERFSAQQFPDLHSELNLSSLELGDSALYFCASSVITSGRSNEQFFGPGTRLTVL.

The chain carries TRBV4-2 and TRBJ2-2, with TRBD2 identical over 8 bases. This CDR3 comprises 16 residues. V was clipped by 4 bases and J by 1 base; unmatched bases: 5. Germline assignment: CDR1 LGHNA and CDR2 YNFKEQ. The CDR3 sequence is CASSRVTSGNTGELFF. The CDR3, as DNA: TGTGCCAGCAGCCGTGTCACTAGCGGGAACACCGGGGAGCTGTTTTTT.

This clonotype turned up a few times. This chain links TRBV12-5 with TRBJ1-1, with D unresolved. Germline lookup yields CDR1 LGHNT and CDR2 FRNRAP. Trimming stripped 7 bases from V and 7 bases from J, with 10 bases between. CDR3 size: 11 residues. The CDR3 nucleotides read TGTGCTAGTGCATACGGGGTTGAAGCTTTCTTT. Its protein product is CASAYGVEAFF.

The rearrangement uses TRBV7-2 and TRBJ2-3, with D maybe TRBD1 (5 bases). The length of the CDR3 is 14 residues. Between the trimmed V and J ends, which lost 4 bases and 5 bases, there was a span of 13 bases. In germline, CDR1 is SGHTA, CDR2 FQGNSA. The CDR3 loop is CASSSSGALDTQYF. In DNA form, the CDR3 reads TGTGCCAGCAGCTCTAGTGGGGCTTTAGATACGCAGTATTTT.

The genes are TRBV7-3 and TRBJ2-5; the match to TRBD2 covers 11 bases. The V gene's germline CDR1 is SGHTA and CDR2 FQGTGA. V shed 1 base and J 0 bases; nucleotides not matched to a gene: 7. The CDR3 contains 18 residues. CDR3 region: CASSLNRGLAVYQETQYF. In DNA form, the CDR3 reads TGTGCCAGCAGCTTAAATAGGGGACTAGCGGTGTACCAAGAGACCCAGTACTTC.

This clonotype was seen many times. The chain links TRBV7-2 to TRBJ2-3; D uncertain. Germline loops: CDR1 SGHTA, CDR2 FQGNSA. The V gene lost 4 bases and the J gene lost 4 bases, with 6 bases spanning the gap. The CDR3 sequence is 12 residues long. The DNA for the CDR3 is TGTGCCAGCAGCTCCCCCCCAGATACGCAGTATTTT. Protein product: CASSSPPDTQYF. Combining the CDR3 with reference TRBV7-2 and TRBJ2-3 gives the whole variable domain GAGVSQSPSNKVTEKGKDVELRCDPISGHTALYWYRQSLGQGLEFLIYFQGNSAPDKSGLPSDRFSAERTGGSVSTLTIQRTQQEDSAVYLCASSSPPDTQYFGPGTRLTVL.

CDR3 in amino acids: CASSWDDQPQHF. The DNA for the CDR3 is TGTGCCAGCAGCTGGGACGATCAGCCCCAGCATTTT. The chain employs TRBV3-1 and TRBJ1-5; weak D call: TRBD1 (5 bases). This CDR3 has 12 residues. CDR1 is LGHDT and CDR2 is YNNKEL in the germline V gene (reference sequence). V gave up 5 bases and J gave up 5 bases, with 7 bases separating them.

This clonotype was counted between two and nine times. In DNA, the CDR3 is TGTGCCAGCAGTTATGGAGGGCGCGGGAACATTCAGTACTTC. Protein sequence: CASSYGGRGNIQYF. The chain carries TRBV6-5 and TRBJ2-4, with D maybe TRBD2 (6 bases). The CDR3 is 14 residues long. Germline assignment: CDR1 MNHEY and CDR2 SVGAGI. Trimming removed 3 bases from V and 7 bases from J, with 13 bases in between.

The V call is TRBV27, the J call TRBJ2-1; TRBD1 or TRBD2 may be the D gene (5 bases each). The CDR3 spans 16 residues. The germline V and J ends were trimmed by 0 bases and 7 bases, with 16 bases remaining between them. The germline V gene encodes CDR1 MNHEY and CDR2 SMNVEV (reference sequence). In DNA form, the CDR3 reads TGTGCCAGCAGTTTATCCGCCGGGGTAGCAGGGAATGAGCAGTTCTTC. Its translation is CASSLSAGVAGNEQFF.

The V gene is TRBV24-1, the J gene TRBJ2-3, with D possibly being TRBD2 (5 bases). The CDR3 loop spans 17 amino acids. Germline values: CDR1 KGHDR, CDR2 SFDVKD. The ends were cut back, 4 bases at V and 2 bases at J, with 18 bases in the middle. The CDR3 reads CATSEPPGSTHTDTQYF. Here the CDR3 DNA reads TGTGCCACCAGTGAGCCCCCGGGAAGTACCCACACAGATACGCAGTATTTT.

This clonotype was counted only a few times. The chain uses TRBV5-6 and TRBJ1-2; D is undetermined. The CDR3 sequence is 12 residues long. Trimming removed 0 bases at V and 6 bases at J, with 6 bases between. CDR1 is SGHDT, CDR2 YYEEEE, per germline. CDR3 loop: CASSLVEDGYTF. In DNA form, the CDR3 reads TGTGCCAGCAGCTTGGTTGAGGATGGCTACACCTTC.

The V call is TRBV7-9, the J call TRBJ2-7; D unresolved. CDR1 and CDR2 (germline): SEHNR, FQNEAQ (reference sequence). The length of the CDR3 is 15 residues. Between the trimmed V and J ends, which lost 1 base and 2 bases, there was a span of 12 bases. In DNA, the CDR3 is TGTGCCAGCAGCTTAGTCCGGACGGTGACCTACGAGCAGTACTTC. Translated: CASSLVRTVTYEQYF.

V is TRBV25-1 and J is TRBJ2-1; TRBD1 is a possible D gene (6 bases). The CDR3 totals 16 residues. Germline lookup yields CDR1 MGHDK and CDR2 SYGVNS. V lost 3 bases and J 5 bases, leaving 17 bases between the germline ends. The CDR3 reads CASSEGALGPHNEQFF. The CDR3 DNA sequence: TGTGCCAGCAGTGAGGGGGCCCTCGGACCGCACAATGAGCAGTTCTTC.

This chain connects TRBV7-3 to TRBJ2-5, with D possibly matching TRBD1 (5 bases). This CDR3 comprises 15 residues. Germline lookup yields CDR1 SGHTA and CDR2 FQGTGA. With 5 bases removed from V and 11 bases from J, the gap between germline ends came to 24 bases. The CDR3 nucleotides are TGTGCCAGCAGCACCGACAGTCTAGTCCCTCTTGAGCAGTACTTC. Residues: CASSTDSLVPLEQYF.

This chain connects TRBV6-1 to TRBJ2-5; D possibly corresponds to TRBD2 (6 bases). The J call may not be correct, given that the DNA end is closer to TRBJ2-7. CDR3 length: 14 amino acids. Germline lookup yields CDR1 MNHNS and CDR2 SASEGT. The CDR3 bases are TGTGCCAGCAGGTCCCGGGGACTCGGCAACGAGCAGTACTTC. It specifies CASRSRGLGNEQYF.

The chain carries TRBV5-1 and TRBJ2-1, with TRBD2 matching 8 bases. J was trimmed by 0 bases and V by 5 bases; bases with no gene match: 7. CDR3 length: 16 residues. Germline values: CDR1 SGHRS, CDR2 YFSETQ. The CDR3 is CASRSTGTSSYNEQFF. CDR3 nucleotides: TGCGCCAGCAGATCAACCGGGACTAGCTCCTACAATGAGCAGTTCTTC. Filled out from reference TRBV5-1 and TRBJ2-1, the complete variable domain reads KAGVTQTPRYLIKTRGQQVTLSCSPISGHRSVSWYQQTPGQGLQFLFEYFSETQRNKGNFPGRFSGRQFSNSRSEMNVSTLELGDSALYLCASRSTGTSSYNEQFFGPGTRLTVL.